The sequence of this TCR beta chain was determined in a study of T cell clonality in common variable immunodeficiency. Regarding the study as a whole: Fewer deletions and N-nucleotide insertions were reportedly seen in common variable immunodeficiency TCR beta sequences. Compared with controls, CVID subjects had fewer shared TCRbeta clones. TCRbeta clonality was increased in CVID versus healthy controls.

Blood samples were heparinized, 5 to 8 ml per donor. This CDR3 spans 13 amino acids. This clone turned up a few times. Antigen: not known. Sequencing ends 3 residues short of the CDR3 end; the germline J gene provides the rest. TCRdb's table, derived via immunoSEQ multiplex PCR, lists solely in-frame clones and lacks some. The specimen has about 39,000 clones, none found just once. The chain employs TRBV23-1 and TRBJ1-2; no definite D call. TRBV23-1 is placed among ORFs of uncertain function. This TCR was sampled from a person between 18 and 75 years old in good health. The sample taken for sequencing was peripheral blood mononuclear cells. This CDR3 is CASSQLMNYDYTF. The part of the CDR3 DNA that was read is TGCGCCAGCAGTCAATTAATGAACTACGAC.